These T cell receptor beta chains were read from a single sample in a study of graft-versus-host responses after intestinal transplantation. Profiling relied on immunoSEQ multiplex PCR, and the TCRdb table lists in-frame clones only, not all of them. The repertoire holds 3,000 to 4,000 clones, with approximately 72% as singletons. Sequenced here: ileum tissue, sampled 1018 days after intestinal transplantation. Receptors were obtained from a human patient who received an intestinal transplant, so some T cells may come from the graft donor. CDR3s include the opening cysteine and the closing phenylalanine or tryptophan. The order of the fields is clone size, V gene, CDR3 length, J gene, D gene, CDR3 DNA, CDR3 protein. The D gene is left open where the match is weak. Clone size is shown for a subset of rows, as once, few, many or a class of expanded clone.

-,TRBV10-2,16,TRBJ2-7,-,TGCGCCAGCAGTGATTCTAGGCGACACCCTTCCTACGAGCAGTACTTC,CASSDSRRHPSYEQYF
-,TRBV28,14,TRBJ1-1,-,TGTGCCAGCAGTTTATGGACAGTAAACACTGAAGCTTTTTTT,CASSLWTVNTEAFF
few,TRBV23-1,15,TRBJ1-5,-,TGCGCCAGCAGTCCTTCTTCGAGCGTCAATCAGCCCCAGCATTTT,CASSPSSSVNQPQHF
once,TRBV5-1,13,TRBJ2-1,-,TGCGCCAGCAGCTTAGGTACAAACAATGAGCAGTTCTTC,CASSLGTNNEQFF
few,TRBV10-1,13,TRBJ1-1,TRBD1,TGCGCCAGCAGTTCGAGGACAGGGGGCTCGGCTTTCTTT,CASSSRTGGSAFF
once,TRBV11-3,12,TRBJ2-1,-,TGTGCCAGCACCTTAAAACGGGCCACGGGGTTCTTC,CASTLKRATGFF
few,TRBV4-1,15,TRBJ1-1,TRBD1,TGCGCCAGCAGCCGAGGACAGGGCTTGAACACTGAAGCTTTCTTT,CASSRGQGLNTEAFF
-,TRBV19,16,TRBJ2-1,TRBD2,TGTGCCAGTAGTGCTGATTTAGCGGGGGGGTCTTATGAGCAGTTCTTC,CASSADLAGGSYEQFF
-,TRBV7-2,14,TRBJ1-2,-,TGTGCCAGCAGCCCCTACCGGGACGCCTATGGCTACACCTTC,CASSPYRDAYGYTF
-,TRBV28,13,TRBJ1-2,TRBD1,TGTGCCAGCAGTGGACAGGAGATCTATGGCTACACCTTC,CASSGQEIYGYTF
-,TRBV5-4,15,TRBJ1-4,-,TGTGCCAGCAGCTTAGGGGCGGGGACTAATGAAAAACTGTTTTTT,CASSLGAGTNEKLFF
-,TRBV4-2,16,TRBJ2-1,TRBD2,TGTGCCAGCAGCCTTTCGAGCGGGAGCTCCTACAATGAGCAGTTCTTC,CASSLSSGSSYNEQFF
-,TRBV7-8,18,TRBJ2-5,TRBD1,TGTGCCAGCAGCTTAGGATCTTCCTTCCCGGACAGGCCGGAGACCCAGTACTTC,CASSLGSSFPDRPETQYF
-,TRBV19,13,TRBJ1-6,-,TGTGCCAGTAGTATAGGGCGGGATTCACCCCTCCACTTT,CASSIGRDSPLHF
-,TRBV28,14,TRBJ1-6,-,TGTGCCAGCAGTCCGGTACCTTCTAATTCACCCCTCCACTTT,CASSPVPSNSPLHF
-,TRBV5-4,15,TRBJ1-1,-,TGTGCCAGCAGCTTCGGGCAGGGCAGGGGCACTGAAGCTTTCTTT,CASSFGQGRGTEAFF
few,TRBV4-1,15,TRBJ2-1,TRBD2,TGCGCCAGCAGCCCCATGGGGACTAGCCGCAATGAGCAGTTCTTC,CASSPMGTSRNEQFF
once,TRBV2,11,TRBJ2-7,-,TGTGCCAGCACCCAAGGGGACCAGCAGTACTTC,CASTQGDQQYF
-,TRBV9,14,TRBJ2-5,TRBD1,TGTGCCAGCAGCGACCGGGACAGGGGCGAGACCCAGTACTTC,CASSDRDRGETQYF
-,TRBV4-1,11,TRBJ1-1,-,TGCGCCAGCAGCCAAGGGACTGAAGCTTTCTTT,CASSQGTEAFF
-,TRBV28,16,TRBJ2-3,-,TGTGCCAGCAGTTTATTGGGGAGGACGGTGACAGATACGCAGTATTTT,CASSLLGRTVTDTQYF
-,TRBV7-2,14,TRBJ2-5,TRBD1,TGTGCCAGCATCCACAGGGGTTTGTGGGAGACCCAGTACTTC,CASIHRGLWETQYF
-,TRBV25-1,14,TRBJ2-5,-,TGTGCCAGCAGTGATTGGGGGGCGGGGGAGACCCAGTACTTC,CASSDWGAGETQYF
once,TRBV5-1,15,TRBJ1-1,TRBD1,TGCGCCAGCAGAGCTTATCCCGGGACAGGGACTGAAGCTTTCTTT,CASRAYPGTGTEAFF
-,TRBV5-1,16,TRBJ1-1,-,TGCGCCAGCAGCTTGGATTCTTTAGTGGGGGAGGCTGAAGCTTTCTTT,CASSLDSLVGEAEAFF
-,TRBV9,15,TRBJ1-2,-,TGTGCCAGCAGCGTAGCGGAGGGCTCAAACTATGGCTACACCTTC,CASSVAEGSNYGYTF
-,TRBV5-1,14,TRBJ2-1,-,TGCGCCAGCAGCTTGCCAGACTCGCCTAGAGGGCAGTTCTTC,CASSLPDSPRGQFF
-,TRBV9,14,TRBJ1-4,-,TGTGCCAGCAGCGTAGGGGGGATTAATGAAAAACTGTTTTTT,CASSVGGINEKLFF
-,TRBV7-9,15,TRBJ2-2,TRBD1,TGTGCCAGCAGCCCGACAGGGGGCTGGGCCGGGGAGCTGTTTTTT,CASSPTGGWAGELFF
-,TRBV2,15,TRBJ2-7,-,TGTGCCAGCAAGGCGACGGCAAACGATTTCTACGAGCAGTACTTC,CASKATANDFYEQYF
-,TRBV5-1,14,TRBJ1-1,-,TGCGCCAGCAGCTTCCAGGACGGGAACACTGAAGCTTTCTTT,CASSFQDGNTEAFF
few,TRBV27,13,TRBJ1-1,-,TGTGCCAGCAGTTTGTCAGATCGCACTGAAGCTTTCTTT,CASSLSDRTEAFF
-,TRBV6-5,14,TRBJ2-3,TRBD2,TGTGCCAGCAGGTCTGGGGGGGGCACAGATACGCAGTATTTT,CASRSGGGTDTQYF
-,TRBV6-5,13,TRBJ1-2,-,TGTGCCAGCAGTTACCAGTGGAACTATGGCTACACCTTC,CASSYQWNYGYTF
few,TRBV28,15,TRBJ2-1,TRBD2,TGTGCCAGCAGTACCAAGCGGGGGGGCCGATCTGAGCAGTTCTTC,CASSTKRGGRSEQFF
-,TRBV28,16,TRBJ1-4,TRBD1,TGTGCCAGCAGTTCGAGACGCGGGACAGTAAATGAAAAACTGTTTTTT,CASSSRRGTVNEKLFF
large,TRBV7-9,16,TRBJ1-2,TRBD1,TGTGCCAGCAGCTTAGCGTTCGGGAGACAGGGCTATGGCTACACCTTC,CASSLAFGRQGYGYTF
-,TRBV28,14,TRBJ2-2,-,TGTGCCAGCAGTTCAACAGGGAGCACCGGGGAGCTGTTTTTT,CASSSTGSTGELFF
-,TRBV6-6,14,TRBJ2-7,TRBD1,TGTGCCAGCAAACGAGGGACAGGGGCCTACGAGCAGTACTTC,CASKRGTGAYEQYF
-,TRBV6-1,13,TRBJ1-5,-,TGTGCCAGCAGGGACAGCAACAATCAGCCCCAGCATTTT,CASRDSNNQPQHF
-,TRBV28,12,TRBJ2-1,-,TGTGCCAGCAGTTTAGGCGGCAGGGAGCAGTTCTTC,CASSLGGREQFF
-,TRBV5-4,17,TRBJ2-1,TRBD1,TGTGCCAGCAGCTTAGGGCTTCGGACAGGGGGTTACAATGAGCAGTTCTTC,CASSLGLRTGGYNEQFF
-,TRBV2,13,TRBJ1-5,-,TGTGCCAGCACTGACAGACCTAATCAGCCCCAGCATTTT,CASTDRPNQPQHF
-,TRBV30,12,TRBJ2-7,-,TGTGCCTGGTCTCACTCTACCTACGAGCAGTACTTC,CAWSHSTYEQYF
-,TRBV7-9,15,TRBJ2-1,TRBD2,TGTGCCAGCAGCAGTTCCGGGACTAACTACAATGAGCAGTTCTTC,CASSSSGTNYNEQFF
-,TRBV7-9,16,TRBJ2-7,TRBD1,TGTGCCAGCAGACCTCTAGGGACAGTAGACTCCTACGAGCAGTACTTC,CASRPLGTVDSYEQYF
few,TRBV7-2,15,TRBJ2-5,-,TGTGCCAGCAGCGACCCGACTCAGTTCTGGGAGACCCAGTACTTC,CASSDPTQFWETQYF
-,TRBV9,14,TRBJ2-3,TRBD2,TGTGCCAGCAGCCTTAGCGGGGCCACAGATACGCAGTATTTT,CASSLSGATDTQYF
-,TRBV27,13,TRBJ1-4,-,TGTGCCACTGCCGGTCTAATGGGCGAAAAACTGTTTTTT,CATAGLMGEKLFF
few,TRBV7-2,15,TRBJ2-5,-,TGTGCCAGCAGCTTAGACGGTAGCGGCCAAGAGACCCAGTACTTC,CASSLDGSGQETQYF
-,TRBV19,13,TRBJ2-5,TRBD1,TGTGCCAGTAGACAGACAGGGTATGAGACCCAGTACTTC,CASRQTGYETQYF
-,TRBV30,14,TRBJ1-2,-,TGTGCCTCGAGAAGTGGTAACGACTGGTATGGCTACACCTTC,CASRSGNDWYGYTF
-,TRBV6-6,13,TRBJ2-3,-,TGTGCCAGCAGTGACCCCGGTATAGATACGCAGTATTTT,CASSDPGIDTQYF
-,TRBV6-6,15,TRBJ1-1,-,TGTGCCAGCAGTTTTGAAAGACAGATGAACACTGAAGCTTTCTTT,CASSFERQMNTEAFF
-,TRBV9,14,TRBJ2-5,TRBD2,TGTGCCAGCAGCGCGGGCGGGGGATGGGAGACCCAGTACTTC,CASSAGGGWETQYF
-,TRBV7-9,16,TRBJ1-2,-,TGTGCCAGCAGCTTACAATCGAACAGTATGAGCTATGGCTACACCTTC,CASSLQSNSMSYGYTF
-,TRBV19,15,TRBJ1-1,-,TGTGCCAGTAGTCAGCCGACAGCCCCTAGGGGTGAAGCTTTCTTT,CASSQPTAPRGEAFF